A single sample is the source of the 15 T cell receptor beta chains below, sequenced in a study of T cell responses to AZD1222 COVID-19 vaccine. Sequencing used immunoSEQ multiplex PCR; TCRdb keeps in-frame clones, though not all of them. The table has 99,000 or so clones, about 88% seen once. The source material was peripheral blood, sampled 28 days after the second AZD1222 dose. The receptor source for this set is an adult who received the AZD1222 COVID-19 vaccine.

The rearrangement joins TRBV29-1 to TRBJ1-1; no firm D call. Trimming removed 5 bases at V and 1 base at J, with 11 bases between. The CDR3 length is 13 residues. The germline CDR1 and CDR2 sequences are SQVTM and ANQGSEA. CDR3 bases: TGCAGCGTTCGGTTGCTGGGGAACACTGAAGCTTTCTTT. This codes for CSVRLLGNTEAFF.

The chain joins TRBV7-8 to TRBJ2-7; TRBD2 matches 9 bases. With V trimmed by 0 bases and J by 6 bases, 6 bases remained unmatched. Germline CDR1 is SGHVS and CDR2 is FQNEAQ. This CDR3 has 15 amino acids. The CDR3 nucleotides read TGTGCCAGCAGCTTAGCGAATAGCGGGAGATTCGAGCAGTACTTC. As protein: CASSLANSGRFEQYF.

This sequence joins TRBV19 and TRBJ1-1; a weak D match, TRBD1 (6 bases). The V end lost 4 bases, the J end lost 4 bases, and 13 bases lay between the germline ends. Looked up from germline, CDR1 is LNHDA and CDR2 is SQIVND (reference sequence). The CDR3 sequence is 14 residues long. Here the CDR3 DNA reads TGTGCCAGTAGTACCCCCAGGGGCGGCACTGAAGCTTTCTTT. Amino acid sequence: CASSTPRGGTEAFF.

The chain links TRBV18 to TRBJ1-1, with D possibly TRBD1 on 5 matching bases. Germline V gene lookup returns CDR1 KGHSH and CDR2 LQKENI. V lost 6 bases to trimming and J lost 5 bases, with 16 bases between them. The CDR3 spans 14 residues. The DNA of the CDR3 is TGTGCCAGCTCCCTACAGGAAAGCCTGACTGAAGCTTTCTTT. This gives the protein CASSLQESLTEAFF.

The rearrangement links TRBV19 to TRBJ2-3, with no clear D. The CDR3 runs to 13 residues. Trimming stripped 6 bases from V and 2 bases from J, with 9 bases between. Germline loops: CDR1 LNHDA, CDR2 SQIVND (reference sequence). The CDR3 sequence is CASSEPPTDTQYF. CDR3 bases: TGTGCCAGTAGCGAGCCCCCCACAGATACGCAGTATTTT.

The chain has TRBV30 and TRBJ2-7; 9 bases align to TRBD1. Germline V lookup: CDR1 GTSNPN, CDR2 SVGIG (reference sequence). This CDR3 region has 14 residues. After removal of 6 bases from V and 1 base from J, the junction contained 7 bases not matched to a gene. CDR3 DNA: TGTGCCTGTGGGACAGGGAGGATTTCCTACGAGCAGTACTTC. Its protein is CACGTGRISYEQYF. Supplemented by reference TRBV30 and TRBJ2-7, the full variable domain reads SQTIHQWPATLVQPVGSPLSLECTVEGTSNPNLYWYRQAAGRGLQLLFYSVGIGQISSEVPQNLSASRPQDRQFILSSKKLLLSDSGFYLCACGTGRISYEQYFGPGTRLTVT.

In DNA, the CDR3 is TGCGCCAGCAGCCAAGAGTTTCAGGTCCAAGAGACCCAGTACTTC. Translating it yields CASSQEFQVQETQYF. The chain has TRBV4-1 and TRBJ2-5; D not resolved. CDR3 length equals 15 residues. The V end lost 0 bases, the J end lost 1 base, and 9 bases lay between the germline ends. The V gene's germline CDR1 is MGHRA and CDR2 YSYEKL.

This clone has a single count. This chain connects TRBV28 to TRBJ1-5, with TRBD1 matching 7 bases. The germline V gene has CDR1 MDHEN and CDR2 SYDVKM. This CDR3 has 16 residues. J lost 4 bases, V lost 4 bases, and 10 bases had no gene match. The CDR3 spells CASSSARQGGNQPQHF. The CDR3 DNA is TGTGCCAGCAGTTCAGCCAGACAGGGCGGGAATCAGCCCCAGCATTTT.

The chain carries TRBV4-1 and TRBJ2-1; 7 nucleotides agree with TRBD2. Unmatched junction bases numbered 10, after V lost 3 bases and J lost 2 bases. The CDR3 spans 17 residues. Germline V CDR1 and CDR2: MGHRA, YSYEKL. CDR3 bases: TGCGCCAGCAGCCAGGCCCCTAGCGGAGGGCCCTACAATGAGCAGTTCTTC. Its translation: CASSQAPSGGPYNEQFF.

This clone was found once. V and J are TRBV18 and TRBJ2-6; a possible D gene is TRBD2 (6 bases). The V end was cut by 3 bases, the J end by 2 bases, with 11 bases between. The germline gives CDR1 KGHSH, CDR2 LQKENI. The CDR3 spans 16 residues. The CDR3 sequence: CASSPQRGAGANVLTF. CDR3 bases: TGTGCCAGCTCACCTCAGCGCGGGGCTGGGGCCAACGTCCTGACTTTC.

This clone appeared once. The gene calls are TRBV7-8 and TRBJ1-4; D unresolved. CDR3 size: 15 residues. V lost 3 bases, J lost 4 bases, and 12 bases lay in between. Looked up from germline, CDR1 is SGHVS and CDR2 is FQNEAQ. CDR3 region: CASSLRANINEKLFF. CDR3 DNA: TGTGCCAGCAGCTTGAGGGCAAATATTAATGAAAAACTGTTTTTT.

The rearrangement uses TRBV19 and TRBJ2-5, with 8 positions matching TRBD1. V dropped 5 bases and J dropped 4; count of bases not matched to a gene: 6. The CDR3 has 14 residues. The germline CDR1 and CDR2 sequences are LNHDA and SQIVND (reference sequence). This chain's CDR3 is CASSVDRARETQYF. The CDR3 nucleotides are TGTGCCAGTAGTGTGGACAGGGCCCGAGAGACCCAGTACTTC.

V is TRBV4-2 and J is TRBJ2-7; 9 positions agree with TRBD1. The CDR3 length is 15 residues. Germline V CDR1 and CDR2: LGHNA, YNFKEQ. After removal of 1 base from V and 3 bases from J, the junction contained 4 bases not matched to a gene. Here the CDR3 reads CASSQGTGGNYEQYF. The CDR3 DNA follows: TGTGCCAGCAGCCAAGGAACAGGGGGCAACTACGAGCAGTACTTC.

This clone was seen a single time. The CDR3 sequence: CASSFGRDYNEQFF. The CDR3 region has the DNA TGTGCCAGCAGTTTTGGGCGGGACTACAATGAGCAGTTCTTC. V is TRBV27 and J is TRBJ2-1, with D possibly matching TRBD2 (6 bases). Trimming left V 3 bases short and J 3 bases short, with 9 bases between. The CDR3 spans 14 residues. Looked up from germline, CDR1 is MNHEY and CDR2 is SMNVEV (reference sequence).

The rearrangement links TRBV27 to TRBJ2-2; TRBD2 might be the D (6 bases). The CDR3 runs to 14 residues. V lost 8 bases, J lost 5 bases, and 15 bases lay in between. Looked up from germline, CDR1 is MNHEY and CDR2 is SMNVEV (reference sequence). The CDR3 nucleotides read TGTGCCAGCGAGGACTACCCGCGGACCGGGGAGCTGTTTTTT. Protein sequence: CASEDYPRTGELFF.